This TCR beta chain emerged from a study of human T cells and chemical hapten exposure. Study-wide context: Patients were given diphenylcyclopropenone on the scalp weekly across the approximately 25-week study. General study findings and limits: More PT1 expanded TCRs went with higher patch test scores.

As to time point: patch test 2, 6 weeks after DPC sensitization. Indicated treatment: therapeutic diphenylcyclopropenone sensitization with weekly scalp DPC. At every patch-test visit, blood was drawn before the patch test was applied. The germline V gene encodes CDR1 MDHEN and CDR2 SYDVKM. This CDR3 is 14 amino acids long. The V end lost 6 bases, the J end lost 3 bases, and 12 bases lay between the germline ends. This clonotype was picked up many times. Its antigen is currently unknown. In the authors' methods: Across samples, TCR counts had a median of 95,638 and ranged from roughly 23,224 to 750,000. TCRdb called the RACE reads again in MiXCR, with one record for every CDR3 protein. TCRdb's processing, not the authors' own work, is the source of the V and J calls. Of some 45,000 distinct CDR3 sequences in the sample, around 9.3% were seen once.

This clonotype originated in a woman aged 40 to 50 with alopecia areata. Some clones in this sample may be carry-over from other donors' samples. Specimen: whole blood, collected in connection with sensitization to the hapten diphenylcyclopropenone (DPC). This chain links TRBV28 with TRBJ1-5; TRBD1 might be the D (6 bases). As DNA, the CDR3 is TGTGCCAGCAGCCCGGGACAACTCAATCAGCCCCAGCATTTT. As protein: CASSPGQLNQPQHF.